The clone carrying this T cell receptor beta chain was seen a few times. Its antigen is currently unknown. This entry is derived from a study of T-cell memory formation after mild COVID-19. Whole-study findings and limits: Balance between CD4 and CD8 was seen in clones contracting day 15 to 85, and a CD4+ lean was seen in later expanders.

V shed 5 bases and J 5 bases; nucleotides not matched to a gene: 12. This CDR3 region has 16 residues. TCRdb re-called the 5' RACE reads through MiXCR, storing one row per CDR3 protein. Among 350,000 to 400,000 distinct CDR3 sequences listed, approximately 14% were seen once. Material for sequencing was PBMCs or a T cell subset sorted from them (not recorded which). The TCR was taken from a young man who had mild COVID-19 (a few samples of this study predate the infection). Cell type and time point are not known. The chain employs TRBV12-3 or TRBV12-4 and TRBJ1-5, with TRBD1 matching 7 bases. CDR3 DNA sequence: TGTGCCAGCAGTCTCAGGGGGGGCGATTACTATCAGCCCCAGCATTTT. Amino acids: CASSLRGGDYYQPQHF.